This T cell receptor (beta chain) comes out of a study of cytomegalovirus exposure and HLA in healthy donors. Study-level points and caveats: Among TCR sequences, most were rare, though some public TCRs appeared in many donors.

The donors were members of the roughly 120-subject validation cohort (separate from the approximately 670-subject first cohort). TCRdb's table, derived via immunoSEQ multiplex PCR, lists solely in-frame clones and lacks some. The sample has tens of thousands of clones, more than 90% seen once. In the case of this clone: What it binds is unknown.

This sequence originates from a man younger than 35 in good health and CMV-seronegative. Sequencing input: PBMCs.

CDR3 loop: CASSQPGLASPGPYNEQFF. The CDR3 nucleotides are TGCGCCAGCAGCCAACCGGGACTAGCCTCACCCGGGCCTTACAATGAGCAGTTCTTC. V gene TRBV4-1 combines with J gene TRBJ2-1; TRBD2 agrees at 9 bases. V was pared by 2 bases and J by 4 bases, with 15 bases of the junction left unmatched. This CDR3 comprises 19 residues. Germline assignment: CDR1 MGHRA and CDR2 YSYEKL.